This TCR beta chain was identified during a study of shared clonotypes between healthy human individuals (dated by TCRdb to about 2020). With respect to the entire study: The cohort comprised two women and a few men aged 18 to 49 years. For each donor, three plates each were used for CD4 naive and CD4 memory, two plates were used for CD8 naive, and one plate was used for CD8 memory. To estimate repertoire size and how much clonotype sharing occurs between individuals, the study deeply sequenced the blood TCR repertoires of several healthy adults. To increase sequencing depth and limit assay-specific biases, TCR repertoire library preparation and sequencing were carried out by different laboratories using diverse techniques. Each donor's leukapheresis produced roughly between roughly 0.85 and 9.5 billion PBMCs.

Using the deep immunoSEQ assay, TCR CDR3 regions were amplified from genomic DNA by multiplex PCR. Extracted genomic DNA from each cell subset was distributed evenly across all wells of several immunoSEQ 96-well plates, and each plate was treated as a replicate. For sorted subsets, 200 to 250 ng genomic DNA, equal to about 30,000 T cell genomes, was loaded into each replicate PCR. Purified libraries were measured with a Qubit 3.0 fluorometer, size-checked on a Bioanalyzer 2100, and measured again with the KAPA Library Quantification kit. Each immunoSEQ 96-well plate was sequenced on its own single-read 150-cycle Illumina NextSeq 550 flow cell. For the original study's pipeline: Because the immunoSEQ output included only junctional sequences and no quality scores, the filtering could not be the same as the filtering used for full-length reads. To assign V/J genes and CDR3, sequences were annotated against IMGT germline references using PyIR, a Python wrapper for IgBLAST v1.9. Any read was removed if the V/J assignment was weak (E-value above 1e-6), the CDR3 was missing, or the read contained stop codons, out-of-frame junctions, or ambiguous translated residues. A V3J clonotype was defined by an identical inferred V gene, J gene, and CDR3 amino acid sequence. Percentage overlap between repertoires was calculated by dividing the number of shared unique clonotypes by the size of the smaller repertoire. Repertoire richness was assessed with RTK rarefaction, the Chao1 estimator, and Recon v2.1 estimates of unobserved clonotypes. OLGA was used to compute generation probabilities for all TCRbeta clonotypes that the gDNA method yielded from a few donors. TCRdb took this table from immuneACCESS and kept in-frame rearrangements with V and J called. Such tables lack part of the clones; where checked against another copy, unresolved V genes explain under half of the gap, and the rest is unexplained. The V and J calls and the clone size are those of that table, but D and trimming were determined from the DNA. Here the sample has about 2 million clones; about 95% occur a single time. The ten largest clones add up to 0.9% to 1.5% of the sample.

CD8 naive samples were obtained by positive selection for CCR7 among CD45RO-negative cells, yielding a CD45RA+CCR7+ population from which TemRA cells were excluded. The donors were healthy, HIV-negative adults with no recently reported acute infections or vaccinations. Every donor was a Caucasian adult living in Nashville, Tennessee, USA. Blood was collected by leukapheresis, and PBMCs were isolated by Ficoll-Histopaque density gradient centrifugation and then cryopreserved in liquid nitrogen vapor phase. Analytical flow cytometry was used to check the purity and quantity of every magnetically sorted T cell population. Genomic DNA was isolated from each sorted fraction and quantified by UV absorbance on a Nanodrop 2000c. The CDR3, from cysteine to phenylalanine, totals 17 residues. Only the CDR3 part of the read is kept: 51 bases, read in frame from the first base. Trimming takes 5 bases off V and 0 bases off J; junction bases not matched to a gene: 7. CDR1 is given as SGHTA and CDR2 as FQGNSA, both from the germline V gene.

As to this clone: It lacks a known antigen. Base quality data are lacking; no much larger clone is found one base away.

The full study reports these points: The genetic and exposure-history diversity represented was limited by the small number of donors. Clonotypes shared by all four sorted-subset donors showed higher generation probabilities than non-shared clonotypes. When several donors were compared, the shared fraction of clonotypes was about 5.4% for naive CD4, 3.5% for naive CD8, more than 2% for memory CD4, and around 0.4% for memory CD8. Naive subsets generally had larger estimated clonotype richness than memory subsets. Sampling was limited to blood, and TCR repertoires in tissue likely differ from TCR repertoires in blood. Pairwise subsampling led to the expectation that sequencing depth would affect the degree of clonotype sharing among donors. Incomplete sequencing was indicated by rarefaction of sorted-subset datasets, despite the large sequencing depth.

The material sequenced was naive CD8+ T cells sorted from blood. The sample's cell subset or site, from its label and the paper: CD45RA+CCR7+. This chain is built from TRBV7-2 and TRBJ2-7, with TRBD2 identical over 13 junction bases. This sequence originates from a man between 18 and 29 years old in good health. Read as DNA, the sequence is TGTGCCAGCAGCCCCGGGACTAGCGGGATAAGCTCCTACGAGCAGTACTTC. It encodes CASSPGTSGISSYEQYF.